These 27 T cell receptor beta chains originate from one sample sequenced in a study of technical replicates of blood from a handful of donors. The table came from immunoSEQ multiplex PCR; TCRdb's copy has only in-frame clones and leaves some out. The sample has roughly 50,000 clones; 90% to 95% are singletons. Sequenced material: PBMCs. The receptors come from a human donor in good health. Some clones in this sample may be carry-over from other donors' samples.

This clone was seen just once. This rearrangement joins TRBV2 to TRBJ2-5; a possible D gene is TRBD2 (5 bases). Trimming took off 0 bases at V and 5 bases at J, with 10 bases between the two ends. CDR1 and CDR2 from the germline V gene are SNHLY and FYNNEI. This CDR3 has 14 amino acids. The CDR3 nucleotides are TGTGCCAGCAGTGAAGCGCGCGGGCGGGAGACCCAGTACTTC. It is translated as CASSEARGRETQYF.

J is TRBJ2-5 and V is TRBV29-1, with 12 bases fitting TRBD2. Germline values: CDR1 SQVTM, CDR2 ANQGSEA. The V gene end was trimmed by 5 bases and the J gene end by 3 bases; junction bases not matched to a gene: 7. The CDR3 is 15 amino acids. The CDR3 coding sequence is TGCAGCGTTCCCCCTAGCGGGAGGGCCAAAGAGACCCAGTACTTC. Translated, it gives CSVPPSGRAKETQYF.

CDR3 sequence: CASSLSLGGTEAFF. For the CDR3, the DNA is TGTGCCAGCAGCCTGTCCCTCGGGGGCACTGAAGCTTTCTTT. The chain is built from TRBV14 and TRBJ1-1, with D perhaps TRBD1 (5 bases). The germline CDR1 and CDR2 sequences are SGHDN and FVKESK. Trimming removed 4 bases at V and 4 bases at J, with 13 bases between. The CDR3 sequence is 14 residues long.

The CDR3 reads CASSVGTGGSSPLHF. CDR3 sequence (DNA): TGTGCCAGCAGCGTAGGGACAGGGGGCTCTTCACCCCTCCACTTT. J is TRBJ1-6 and V is TRBV9; 11 nucleotides match TRBD1. CDR1 SGDLS and CDR2 YYNGEE come from the germline V gene. The CDR3 contains 15 residues. Losses at the gene ends were 0 bases for V and 9 bases for J; bases not matched to a gene: 2. Looking up the rest from reference TRBV9 and TRBJ1-6 gives the full variable domain: DSGVTQTPKHLITATGQRVTLRCSPRSGDLSVYWYQQSLDQGLQFLIQYYNGEERAKGNILERFSAQQFPDLHSELNLSSLELGDSALYFCASSVGTGGSSPLHFGNGTRLTVT.

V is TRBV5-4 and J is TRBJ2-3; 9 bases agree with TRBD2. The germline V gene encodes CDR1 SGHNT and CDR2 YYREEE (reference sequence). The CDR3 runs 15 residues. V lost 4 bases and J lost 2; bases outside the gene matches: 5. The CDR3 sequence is CASSPPGLATDTQYF. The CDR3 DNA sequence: TGTGCCAGCAGCCCGCCGGGACTAGCCACAGATACGCAGTATTTT.

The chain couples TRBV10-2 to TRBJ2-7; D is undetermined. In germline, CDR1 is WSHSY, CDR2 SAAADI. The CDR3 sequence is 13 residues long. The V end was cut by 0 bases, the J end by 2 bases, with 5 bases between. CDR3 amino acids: CASSESNTYEQYF. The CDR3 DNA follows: TGCGCCAGCAGTGAGTCGAACACCTACGAGCAGTACTTC.

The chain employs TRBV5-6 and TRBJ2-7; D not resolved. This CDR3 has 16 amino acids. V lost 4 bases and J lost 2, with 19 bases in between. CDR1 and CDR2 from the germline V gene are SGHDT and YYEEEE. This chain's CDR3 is CASSDEVEKRAYEQYF. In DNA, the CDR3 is TGTGCCAGCAGCGATGAGGTCGAAAAAAGAGCCTACGAGCAGTACTTC. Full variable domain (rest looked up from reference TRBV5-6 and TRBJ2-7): DAGVTQSPTHLIKTRGQQVTLRCSPKSGHDTVSWYQQALGQGPQFIFQYYEEEERQRGNFPDRFSGHQFPNYSSELNVNALLLGDSALYLCASSDEVEKRAYEQYFGPGTRLTVT.

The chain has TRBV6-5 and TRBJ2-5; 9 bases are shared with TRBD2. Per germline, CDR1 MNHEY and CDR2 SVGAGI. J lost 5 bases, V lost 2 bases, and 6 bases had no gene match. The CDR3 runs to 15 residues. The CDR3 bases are TGTGCCAGCAGTTACGGGTTAGCGGGAGATGAGACCCAGTACTTC. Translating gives CASSYGLAGDETQYF.

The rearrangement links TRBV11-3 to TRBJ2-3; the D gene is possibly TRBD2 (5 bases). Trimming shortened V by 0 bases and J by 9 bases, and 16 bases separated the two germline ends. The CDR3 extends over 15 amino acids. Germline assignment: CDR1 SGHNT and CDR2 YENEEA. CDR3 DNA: TGTGCCAGCAGCTTAGATGGTGGGCGGGCGCACACGCAGTATTTT. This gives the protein CASSLDGGRAHTQYF.

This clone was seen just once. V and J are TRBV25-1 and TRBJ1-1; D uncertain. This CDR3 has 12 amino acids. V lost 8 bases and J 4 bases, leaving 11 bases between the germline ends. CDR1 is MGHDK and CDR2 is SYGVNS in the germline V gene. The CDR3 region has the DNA TGTGCCAGCGGGAGAGGCCCCACTGAAGCTTTCTTT. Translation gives CASGRGPTEAFF. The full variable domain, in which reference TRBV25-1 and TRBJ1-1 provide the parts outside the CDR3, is EADIYQTPRYLVIGTGKKITLECSQTMGHDKMYWYQQDPGMELHLIHYSYGVNSTEKGDLSSESTVSRIRTEHFPLTLESARPSHTSQYLCASGRGPTEAFFGQGTRLTVV.

The CDR3 is CASSYPSGLTDTQYF. CDR3 DNA sequence: TGTGCCAGCAGTTACCCGTCCGGTTTAACAGATACGCAGTATTTT. The V call is TRBV6-6, the J call TRBJ2-3; D gene ambiguous. This CDR3 comprises 15 residues. CDR1 is MNHNY and CDR2 is SVGAGI in the germline V gene (reference sequence). The germline V and J ends were trimmed by 2 bases and 3 bases, with 12 bases remaining between them.

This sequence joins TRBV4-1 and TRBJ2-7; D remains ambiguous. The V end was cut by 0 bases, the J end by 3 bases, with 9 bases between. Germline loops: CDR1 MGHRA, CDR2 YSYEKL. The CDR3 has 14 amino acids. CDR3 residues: CASSQESTFYEQYF. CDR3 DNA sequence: TGCGCCAGCAGCCAAGAATCGACATTCTACGAGCAGTACTTC.

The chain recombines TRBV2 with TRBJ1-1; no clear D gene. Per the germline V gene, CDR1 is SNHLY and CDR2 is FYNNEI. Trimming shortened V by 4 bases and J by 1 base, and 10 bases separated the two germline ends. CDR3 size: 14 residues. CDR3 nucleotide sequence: TGTGCCAGCAGTGTACGTTCGGGGAACACTGAAGCTTTCTTT. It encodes CASSVRSGNTEAFF.

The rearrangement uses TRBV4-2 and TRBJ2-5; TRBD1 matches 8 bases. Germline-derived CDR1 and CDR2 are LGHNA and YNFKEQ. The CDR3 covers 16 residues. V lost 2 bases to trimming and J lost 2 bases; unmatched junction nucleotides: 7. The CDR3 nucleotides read TGTGCCAGCAGCCAATCCAGGGGGCCGGGACAAGAGACCCAGTACTTC. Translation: CASSQSRGPGQETQYF.

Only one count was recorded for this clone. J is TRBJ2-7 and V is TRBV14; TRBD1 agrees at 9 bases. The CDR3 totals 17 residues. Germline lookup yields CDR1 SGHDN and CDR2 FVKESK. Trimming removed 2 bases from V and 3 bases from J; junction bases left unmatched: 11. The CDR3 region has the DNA TGTGCCAGCAGCCAACCCACAGGGGGGGACAGGGTCTACGAGCAGTACTTC. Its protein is CASSQPTGGDRVYEQYF.

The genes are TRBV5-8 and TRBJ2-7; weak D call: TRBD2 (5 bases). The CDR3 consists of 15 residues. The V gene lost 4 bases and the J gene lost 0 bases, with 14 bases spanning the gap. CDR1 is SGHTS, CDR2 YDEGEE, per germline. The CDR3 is CASSTWTAGSYEQYF. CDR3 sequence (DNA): TGTGCCAGCAGCACATGGACTGCCGGCTCCTACGAGCAGTACTTC.

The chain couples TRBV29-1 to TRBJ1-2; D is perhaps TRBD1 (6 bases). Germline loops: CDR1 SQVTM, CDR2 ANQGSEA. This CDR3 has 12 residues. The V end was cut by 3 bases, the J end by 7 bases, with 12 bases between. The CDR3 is CSVDNDRTGYTF. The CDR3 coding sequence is TGCAGCGTTGACAATGACAGGACTGGCTACACCTTC.

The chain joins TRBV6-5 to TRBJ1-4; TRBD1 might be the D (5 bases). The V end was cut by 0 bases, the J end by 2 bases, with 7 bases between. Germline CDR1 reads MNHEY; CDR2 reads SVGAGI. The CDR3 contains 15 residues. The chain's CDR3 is CASSYSGATNEKLFF. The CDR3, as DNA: TGTGCCAGCAGTTACTCAGGGGCGACTAATGAAAAACTGTTTTTT.

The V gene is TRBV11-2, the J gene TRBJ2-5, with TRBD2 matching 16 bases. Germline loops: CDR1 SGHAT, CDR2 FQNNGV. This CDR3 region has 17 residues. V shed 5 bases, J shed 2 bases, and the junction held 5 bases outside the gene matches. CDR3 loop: CASSPGTSGGVQETQYF. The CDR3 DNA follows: TGTGCCAGCAGCCCGGGGACTAGCGGGGGGGTACAAGAGACCCAGTACTTC.

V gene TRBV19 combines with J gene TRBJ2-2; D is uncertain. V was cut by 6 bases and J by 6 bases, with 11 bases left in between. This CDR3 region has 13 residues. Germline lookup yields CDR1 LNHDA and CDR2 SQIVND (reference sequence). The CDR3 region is CASRPNRAGELFF. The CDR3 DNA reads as TGTGCCAGTAGGCCTAATAGAGCCGGGGAGCTGTTTTTT.

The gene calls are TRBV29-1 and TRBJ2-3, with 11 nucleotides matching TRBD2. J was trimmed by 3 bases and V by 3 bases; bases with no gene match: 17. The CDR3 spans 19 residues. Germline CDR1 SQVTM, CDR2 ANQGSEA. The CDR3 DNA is TGCAGCGTTGAGGGGGGAGCAGGGCTAGCGGGAGGCTCGACAGATACGCAGTATTTT. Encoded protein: CSVEGGAGLAGGSTDTQYF.

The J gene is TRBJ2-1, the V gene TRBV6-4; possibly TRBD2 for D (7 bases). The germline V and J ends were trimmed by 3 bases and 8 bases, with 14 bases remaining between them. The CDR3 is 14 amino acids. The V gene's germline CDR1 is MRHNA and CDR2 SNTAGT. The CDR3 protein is CASSEGGGQDEQFF. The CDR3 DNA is TGTGCCAGCAGTGAAGGGGGGGGCCAAGATGAGCAGTTCTTC.

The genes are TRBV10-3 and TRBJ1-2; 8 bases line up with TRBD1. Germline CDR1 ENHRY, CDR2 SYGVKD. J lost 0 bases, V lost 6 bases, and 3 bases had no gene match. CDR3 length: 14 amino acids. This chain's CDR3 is CAIRDRVANYGYTF. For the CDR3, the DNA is TGTGCCATCAGGGACAGGGTGGCTAACTATGGCTACACCTTC.

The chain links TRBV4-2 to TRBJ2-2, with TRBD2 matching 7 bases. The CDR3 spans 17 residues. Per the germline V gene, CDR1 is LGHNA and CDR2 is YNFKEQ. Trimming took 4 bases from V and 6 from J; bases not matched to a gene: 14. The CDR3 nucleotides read TGTGCCAGCAGCCCTAAGGGGAGGGGAGCTTTGGCCGGGGAGCTGTTTTTT. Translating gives CASSPKGRGALAGELFF.

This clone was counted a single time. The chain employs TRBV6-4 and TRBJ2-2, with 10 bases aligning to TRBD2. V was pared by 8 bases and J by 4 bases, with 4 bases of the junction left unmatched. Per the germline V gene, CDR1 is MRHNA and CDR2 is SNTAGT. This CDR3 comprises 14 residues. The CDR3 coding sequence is TGTGCCAGCCAACAGCGGGGGGGCACCGGGGAGCTGTTTTTT. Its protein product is CASQQRGGTGELFF.

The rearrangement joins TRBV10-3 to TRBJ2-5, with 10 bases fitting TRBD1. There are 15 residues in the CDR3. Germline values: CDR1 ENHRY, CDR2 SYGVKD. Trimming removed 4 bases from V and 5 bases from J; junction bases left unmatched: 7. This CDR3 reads CAISAGTGAFETQYF. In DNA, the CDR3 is TGTGCCATCAGTGCGGGGACAGGGGCCTTCGAGACCCAGTACTTC.

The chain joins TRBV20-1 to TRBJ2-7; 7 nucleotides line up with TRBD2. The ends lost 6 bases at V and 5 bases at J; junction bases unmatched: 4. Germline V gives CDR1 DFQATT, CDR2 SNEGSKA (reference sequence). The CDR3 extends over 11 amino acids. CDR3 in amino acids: CSAEGLHEQYF. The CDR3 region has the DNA TGCAGTGCAGAGGGACTACACGAGCAGTACTTC.